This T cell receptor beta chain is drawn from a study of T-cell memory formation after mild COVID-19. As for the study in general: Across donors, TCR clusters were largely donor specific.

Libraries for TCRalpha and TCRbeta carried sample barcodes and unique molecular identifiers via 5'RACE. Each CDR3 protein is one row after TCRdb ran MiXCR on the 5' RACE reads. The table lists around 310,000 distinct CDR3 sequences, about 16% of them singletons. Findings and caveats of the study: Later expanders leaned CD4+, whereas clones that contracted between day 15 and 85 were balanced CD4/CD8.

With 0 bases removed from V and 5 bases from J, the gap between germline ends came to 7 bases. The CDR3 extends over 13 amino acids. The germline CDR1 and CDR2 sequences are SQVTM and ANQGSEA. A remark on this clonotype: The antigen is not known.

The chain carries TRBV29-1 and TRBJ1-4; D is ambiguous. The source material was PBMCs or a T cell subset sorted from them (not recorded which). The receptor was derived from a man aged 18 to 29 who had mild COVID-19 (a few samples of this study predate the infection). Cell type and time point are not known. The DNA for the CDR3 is TGCAGCGTTGAAGATGGCGACAATGAAAAACTGTTTTTT. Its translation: CSVEDGDNEKLFF.